This TCR beta chain comes out of a study of T-cell reconstitution after alpha-beta-depleted transplantation in children. Broader study findings: Expanded graft clones, several hundred of them, were reportedly the source of alpha-beta T cells about two months after transplant.

The CDR3 runs 15 residues. V was pared by 2 bases and J by 5 bases, with 15 bases between. This clonotype appeared many times. What it binds is not known. This sample's TCRbeta library carried unique molecular identifier barcodes. Using its own MiXCR run on the PCR reads, TCRdb lists one record per CDR3 protein. The sample comprises roughly 670,000 distinct CDR3 sequences, roughly 13% of which are singletons, and 0.79% rests with the top ten. The receptor was derived from a girl between 2 and 10 years old with congenital amegakaryocytic thrombocytopenia, due to receive a stem cell transplant. The sample here was PBMCs, taken before TCRalphabeta/CD19-depleted stem cell transplant. The chain joins TRBV12-3 or TRBV12-4 to TRBJ1-2; D call uncertain. The CDR3 DNA follows: TGTGCCAGCAGTTTAAAAGGAACCCCCGTTTATGGCTACACCTTC. Protein product: CASSLKGTPVYGYTF.